The TCR beta chain described here comes from a study of T cells in Graves' hyperthyroidism and ophthalmopathy. Whole-study context: Peripheral blood was obtained at initial diagnosis, preceding any treatment. Study observations and caveats: Model predictions of ophthalmopathy came a median 6.5 months before onset.

V lost 2 bases to trimming and J lost 1 base, with 15 bases between them. The CDR3 contains 17 residues. This clonotype was seen many times. What it recognizes is unknown. Amplification yielded TCR beta CDR3 regions, with RNA transcripts as the source. First-round RT-PCR targeting the TCR CDR3 was performed with the HTBI primer set. From the multiplex PCR reads, TCRdb called clonotypes with MiXCR, one entry per CDR3 protein. Seen here are a few hundred thousand distinct CDR3 sequences, around an eighth observed once, and the top ten hold around 17%. Diagnostic decisions used clinical symptoms, serum thyroxine and TRAb, thyroid ultrasound and orbital computed tomography.

The TCR originated in a woman aged 18 to 35 with Graves' hyperthyroidism. V usage is TRBV12-3 or TRBV12-4 and J usage is TRBJ1-3; D ambiguous. The sample comprised blood. CDR3 in DNA: TGTGCCAGCAGTTTACATTCGGACGGCATATCTGGAAACACCATATATTTT. Translating it yields CASSLHSDGISGNTIYF.